This is a list of T cell receptor beta chains from one sample in a study of CD8 T cells in Susac syndrome. TCRdb reanalysed the immunoSEQ multiplex PCR reads using MiXCR and keeps one entry per CDR3 protein. The sample lists about 120,000 distinct CDR3 sequences, 90% to 95% occurring once. Sequencing was performed on CD4+ T cells from PBMCs. Receptors originate from a human donor with multiple sclerosis. CDR3s include the opening cysteine and the closing phenylalanine or tryptophan. The order of the fields is CDR3 protein, V gene, D gene, clone size, J gene. D genes are given only for firm matches. Clone size appears in some rows only: once, few, many, or a class for an expanded clone.

CDR3 protein: CASTPGRGSSNTEAFF
V gene: TRBV19
D gene: NA
clone size: NA
J gene: TRBJ1-1

CDR3 protein: CASSSAPNLKAFF
V gene: TRBV28
D gene: NA
clone size: NA
J gene: TRBJ1-1

CDR3 protein: CSALPRGNYGYTF
V gene: TRBV20-1
D gene: NA
clone size: NA
J gene: TRBJ1-2

CDR3 protein: CASSYAYSKNIQYF
V gene: TRBV6-5
D gene: NA
clone size: NA
J gene: TRBJ2-4

CDR3 protein: CASSLVTAAGKGYTF
V gene: TRBV7-2
D gene: NA
clone size: once
J gene: TRBJ1-2

CDR3 protein: CSARGQTYTGELFF
V gene: TRBV20-1
D gene: TRBD1
clone size: NA
J gene: TRBJ2-2

CDR3 protein: CASRGQSSGNTIYF
V gene: TRBV2
D gene: TRBD1
clone size: NA
J gene: TRBJ1-3

CDR3 protein: CASSSNRDRAYEQYF
V gene: TRBV6-6
D gene: TRBD1
clone size: NA
J gene: TRBJ2-7

CDR3 protein: CASSPVAGGTDTQYF
V gene: TRBV7-3
D gene: TRBD2
clone size: NA
J gene: TRBJ2-3

CDR3 protein: CASSEEPRMGTEAFF
V gene: TRBV2
D gene: NA
clone size: NA
J gene: TRBJ1-1

CDR3 protein: CASSDPGRPEAFF
V gene: TRBV5-1
D gene: NA
clone size: NA
J gene: TRBJ1-1

CDR3 protein: CSVEGGPANTGELFF
V gene: TRBV29-1
D gene: NA
clone size: NA
J gene: TRBJ2-2

CDR3 protein: CASSYVDGNSPLHF
V gene: TRBV6-6
D gene: NA
clone size: NA
J gene: TRBJ1-6

CDR3 protein: CSARTRTGENTEAFF
V gene: TRBV20-1
D gene: TRBD1
clone size: NA
J gene: TRBJ1-1

CDR3 protein: CASSIKGQEGHEQYF
V gene: TRBV19
D gene: NA
clone size: NA
J gene: TRBJ2-7

CDR3 protein: CATSDPGVETQYF
V gene: TRBV24-1
D gene: NA
clone size: NA
J gene: TRBJ2-5

CDR3 protein: CAWTLQGNNSPLHF
V gene: TRBV30
D gene: NA
clone size: NA
J gene: TRBJ1-6

CDR3 protein: CSAKKAGQMNTEAFF
V gene: TRBV20-1
D gene: NA
clone size: NA
J gene: TRBJ1-1

CDR3 protein: CASSWTDSGQYF
V gene: TRBV12-3/TRBV12-4
D gene: NA
clone size: NA
J gene: TRBJ2-7

CDR3 protein: CSAIKGFADEQYF
V gene: TRBV20-1
D gene: NA
clone size: NA
J gene: TRBJ2-7

CDR3 protein: CASSKGLAGAHRDNEQFF
V gene: TRBV21-1
D gene: NA
clone size: NA
J gene: TRBJ2-1

CDR3 protein: CASSLDGSYEQYF
V gene: TRBV5-4
D gene: NA
clone size: NA
J gene: TRBJ2-7

CDR3 protein: CASSIQGVSGELFF
V gene: TRBV7-6
D gene: TRBD1
clone size: NA
J gene: TRBJ2-2

CDR3 protein: CASSYMGQSYEQYF
V gene: TRBV6-5
D gene: TRBD1
clone size: NA
J gene: TRBJ2-7

CDR3 protein: CASSSGRNTEAFF
V gene: TRBV13
D gene: NA
clone size: NA
J gene: TRBJ1-1

CDR3 protein: CASSQRSPGATYEQYF
V gene: TRBV18
D gene: NA
clone size: NA
J gene: TRBJ2-7

CDR3 protein: CASHPQTGLGDTQYF
V gene: TRBV6-6
D gene: NA
clone size: NA
J gene: TRBJ2-3

CDR3 protein: CATSDTGTGVGYTF
V gene: TRBV24-1
D gene: TRBD1
clone size: NA
J gene: TRBJ1-2

CDR3 protein: CASSQEGVHIHTGELFF
V gene: TRBV4-1
D gene: NA
clone size: NA
J gene: TRBJ2-2

CDR3 protein: CASSRGLGPVYGYTF
V gene: TRBV27
D gene: NA
clone size: NA
J gene: TRBJ1-2

CDR3 protein: CASSQDSRQGQPQHF
V gene: TRBV3-1
D gene: NA
clone size: NA
J gene: TRBJ1-5

CDR3 protein: CASRQGADTQYF
V gene: TRBV5-1
D gene: TRBD1
clone size: NA
J gene: TRBJ2-3

CDR3 protein: CASTTRGRRETQYF
V gene: TRBV12-3/TRBV12-4
D gene: TRBD1
clone size: NA
J gene: TRBJ2-5

CDR3 protein: CASVQGSGDTQYF
V gene: TRBV6-1
D gene: NA
clone size: NA
J gene: TRBJ2-3

CDR3 protein: CSAIHRGRNQPQHF
V gene: TRBV20-1
D gene: TRBD1
clone size: NA
J gene: TRBJ1-5

CDR3 protein: CSVERTEAFF
V gene: TRBV29-1
D gene: NA
clone size: NA
J gene: TRBJ1-1

CDR3 protein: CATGNNGYTF
V gene: TRBV10-3
D gene: NA
clone size: once
J gene: TRBJ1-2

CDR3 protein: CSATSGTRSTGELFF
V gene: TRBV20-1
D gene: NA
clone size: once
J gene: TRBJ2-2

CDR3 protein: CASSLAGGAFEQYF
V gene: TRBV7-2
D gene: NA
clone size: NA
J gene: TRBJ2-7

CDR3 protein: CASRRQGLDEQYF
V gene: TRBV12-3/TRBV12-4
D gene: TRBD1
clone size: NA
J gene: TRBJ2-7

CDR3 protein: CASSLGQTQYF
V gene: TRBV13
D gene: NA
clone size: once
J gene: TRBJ2-5

CDR3 protein: CGIGRTGTWETQYF
V gene: TRBV29-1
D gene: NA
clone size: NA
J gene: TRBJ2-5

CDR3 protein: CASSSLYGISNQPQHF
V gene: TRBV19
D gene: NA
clone size: NA
J gene: TRBJ1-5

CDR3 protein: CASSLERFYNSPLHF
V gene: TRBV7-8
D gene: NA
clone size: NA
J gene: TRBJ1-6

CDR3 protein: CASSPPAGSSGNTIYF
V gene: TRBV18
D gene: NA
clone size: NA
J gene: TRBJ1-3

CDR3 protein: CASSPTWGSPYEQYF
V gene: TRBV12-3/TRBV12-4
D gene: NA
clone size: once
J gene: TRBJ2-7

CDR3 protein: CASTGQGKSNTEAFF
V gene: TRBV2
D gene: NA
clone size: NA
J gene: TRBJ1-1

CDR3 protein: CASSLGDSNYGYTF
V gene: TRBV5-1
D gene: TRBD1
clone size: NA
J gene: TRBJ1-2

CDR3 protein: CASSEGPLAKNIQYF
V gene: TRBV6-1
D gene: NA
clone size: NA
J gene: TRBJ2-4

CDR3 protein: CASTSGTGRSGELFF
V gene: TRBV5-6
D gene: TRBD1
clone size: NA
J gene: TRBJ2-2

CDR3 protein: CSVGDRADSPLHF
V gene: TRBV29-1
D gene: TRBD1
clone size: NA
J gene: TRBJ1-6

CDR3 protein: CASSLPRGTGGNGYTF
V gene: TRBV7-2
D gene: TRBD1
clone size: NA
J gene: TRBJ1-2

CDR3 protein: CASNFGSSYNSPLHF
V gene: TRBV6-6
D gene: NA
clone size: NA
J gene: TRBJ1-6

CDR3 protein: CASSEAGLAGGQLNTGELFF
V gene: TRBV2
D gene: TRBD2
clone size: NA
J gene: TRBJ2-2

CDR3 protein: CAWSVQVAQFF
V gene: TRBV30
D gene: NA
clone size: NA
J gene: TRBJ2-1